This T cell receptor (beta chain) was sequenced in a study of technical replicates of blood from a few donors. Data came from immunoSEQ multiplex PCR; TCRdb stores just in-frame clones and leaves some out. Of about 49,000 clones in the sample, more than 85% were seen once. Per germline, CDR1 KGHSY and CDR2 FQNENV. V gave up 0 bases and J gave up 3 bases; unmatched junction bases: 2. The CDR3 is made up of 14 amino acids. The TCR was taken from a human donor in good health. Some clones in this sample may be carry-over from other donors' samples. Material for sequencing was PBMCs. The chain uses TRBV16 and TRBJ2-7; 7 bases line up with TRBD2. The CDR3: CASSQSGGSYEQYF. The CDR3 bases are TGTGCCAGCAGCCAATCTGGCGGGAGCTACGAGCAGTACTTC.